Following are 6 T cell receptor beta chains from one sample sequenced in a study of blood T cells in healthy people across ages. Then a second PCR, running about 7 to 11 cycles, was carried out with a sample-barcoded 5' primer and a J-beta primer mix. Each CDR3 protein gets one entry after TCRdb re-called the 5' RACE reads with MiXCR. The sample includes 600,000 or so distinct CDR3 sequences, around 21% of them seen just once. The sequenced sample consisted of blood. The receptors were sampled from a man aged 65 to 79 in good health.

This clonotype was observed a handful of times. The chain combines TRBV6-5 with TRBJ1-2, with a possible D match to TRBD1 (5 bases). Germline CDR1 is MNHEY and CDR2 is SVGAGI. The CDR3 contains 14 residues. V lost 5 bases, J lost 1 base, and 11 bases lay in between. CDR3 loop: CASSERTSNYGYTF. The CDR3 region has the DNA TGTGCCAGCAGTGAAAGGACAAGTAACTATGGCTACACCTTC.

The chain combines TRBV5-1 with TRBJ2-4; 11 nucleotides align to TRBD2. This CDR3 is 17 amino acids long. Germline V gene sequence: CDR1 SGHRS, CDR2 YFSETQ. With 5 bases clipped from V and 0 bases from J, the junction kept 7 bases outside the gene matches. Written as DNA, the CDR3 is TGCGCCAGCAGACTAGCGGGAGCTGATCTAGCCAAAAACATTCAGTACTTC. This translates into CASRLAGADLAKNIQYF. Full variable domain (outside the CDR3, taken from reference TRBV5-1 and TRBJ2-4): KAGVTQTPRYLIKTRGQQVTLSCSPISGHRSVSWYQQTPGQGLQFLFEYFSETQRNKGNFPGRFSGRQFSNSRSEMNVSTLELGDSALYLCASRLAGADLAKNIQYFGAGTRLSVL.

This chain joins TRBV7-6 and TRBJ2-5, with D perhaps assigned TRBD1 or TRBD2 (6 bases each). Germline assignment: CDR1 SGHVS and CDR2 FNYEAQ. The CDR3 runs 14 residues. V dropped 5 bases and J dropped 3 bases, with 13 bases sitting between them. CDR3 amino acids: CASSLDGGEETQYF. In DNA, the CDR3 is TGTGCCAGCAGCCTAGACGGGGGCGAAGAGACCCAGTACTTC.

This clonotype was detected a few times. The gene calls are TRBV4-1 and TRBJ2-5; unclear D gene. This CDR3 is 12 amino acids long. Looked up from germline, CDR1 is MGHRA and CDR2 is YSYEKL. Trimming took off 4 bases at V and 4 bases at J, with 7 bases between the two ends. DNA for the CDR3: TGCGCCAGCAGCCCTATAGGAGAGACCCAGTACTTC. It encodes CASSPIGETQYF.

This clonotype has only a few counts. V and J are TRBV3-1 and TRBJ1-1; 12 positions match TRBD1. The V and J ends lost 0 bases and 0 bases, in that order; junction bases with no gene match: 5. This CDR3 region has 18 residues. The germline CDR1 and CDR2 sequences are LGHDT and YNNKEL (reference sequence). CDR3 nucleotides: TGTGCCAGCAGCCAAGACACCGGGACAGGGGGCATGAACACTGAAGCTTTCTTT. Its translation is CASSQDTGTGGMNTEAFF.

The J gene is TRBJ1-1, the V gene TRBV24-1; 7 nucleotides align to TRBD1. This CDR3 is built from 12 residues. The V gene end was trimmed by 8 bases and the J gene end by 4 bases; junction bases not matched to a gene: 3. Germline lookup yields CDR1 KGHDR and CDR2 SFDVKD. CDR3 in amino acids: CATINRGTEAFF. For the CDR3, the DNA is TGTGCCACCATTAACAGGGGCACTGAAGCTTTCTTT.